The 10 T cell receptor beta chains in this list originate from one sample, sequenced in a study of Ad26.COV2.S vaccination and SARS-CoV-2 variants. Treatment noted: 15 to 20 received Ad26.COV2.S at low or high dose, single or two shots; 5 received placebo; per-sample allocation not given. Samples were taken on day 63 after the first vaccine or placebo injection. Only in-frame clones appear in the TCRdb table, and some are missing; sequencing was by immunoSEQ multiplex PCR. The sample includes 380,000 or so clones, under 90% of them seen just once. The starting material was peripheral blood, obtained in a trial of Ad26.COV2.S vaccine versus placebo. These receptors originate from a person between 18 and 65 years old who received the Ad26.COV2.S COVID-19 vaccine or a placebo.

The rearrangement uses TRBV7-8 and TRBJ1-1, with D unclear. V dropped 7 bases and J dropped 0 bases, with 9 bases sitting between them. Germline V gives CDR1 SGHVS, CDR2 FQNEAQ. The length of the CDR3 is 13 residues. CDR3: CASNAQLNTEAFF. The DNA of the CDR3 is TGTGCCAGCAACGCACAGCTGAACACTGAAGCTTTCTTT. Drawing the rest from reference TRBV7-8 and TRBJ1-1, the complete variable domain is GAGVSQSPRYKVAKRGQDVALRCDPISGHVSLFWYQQALGQGPEFLTYFQNEAQLDKSGLPSDRFFAERPEGSVSTLKIQRTQQEDSAVYLCASNAQLNTEAFFGQGTRLTVV.

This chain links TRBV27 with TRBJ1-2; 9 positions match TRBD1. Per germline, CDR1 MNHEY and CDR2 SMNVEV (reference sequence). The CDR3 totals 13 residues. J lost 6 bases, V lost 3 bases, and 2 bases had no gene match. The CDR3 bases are TGTGCCAGCAGTTTGGGACAGGGACATGGCTACACCTTC. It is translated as CASSLGQGHGYTF.

CDR3 residues: CASSLYPNNSPLHF. The CDR3 nucleotides are TGTGCCAGTAGTTTGTACCCAAATAATTCACCCCTCCACTTT. This chain joins TRBV19 and TRBJ1-6; no firm D call. This CDR3 is 14 amino acids long. With 5 bases removed from V and 5 bases from J, the gap between germline ends came to 10 bases. Germline V lookup: CDR1 LNHDA, CDR2 SQIVND (reference sequence).

CDR3 in amino acids: CAIPRGRGTEAFF. CDR3 sequence (DNA): TGTGCCATCCCTAGGGGGCGAGGGACTGAAGCTTTCTTT. J is TRBJ1-1 and V is TRBV19; 7 positions match TRBD1. Germline CDR1 is LNHDA and CDR2 is SQIVND (reference sequence). Trimming cost V 10 bases and J 5 bases; bases outside gene matches: 10. CDR3 length: 13 amino acids.

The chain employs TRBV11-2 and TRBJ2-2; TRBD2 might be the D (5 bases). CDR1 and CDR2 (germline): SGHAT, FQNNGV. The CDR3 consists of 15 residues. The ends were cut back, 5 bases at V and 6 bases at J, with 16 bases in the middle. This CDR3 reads CASSPSEGRAGELFF. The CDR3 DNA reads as TGTGCCAGCAGCCCCAGCGAGGGTCGGGCCGGGGAGCTGTTTTTT.

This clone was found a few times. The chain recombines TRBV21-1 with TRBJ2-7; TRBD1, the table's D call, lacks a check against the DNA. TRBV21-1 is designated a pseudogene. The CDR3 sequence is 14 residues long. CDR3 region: CASSKGTASYEQYF. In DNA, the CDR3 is TGTGCCAGCAGCAAAGGGACAGCTTCCTACGAGCAGTACTTC.

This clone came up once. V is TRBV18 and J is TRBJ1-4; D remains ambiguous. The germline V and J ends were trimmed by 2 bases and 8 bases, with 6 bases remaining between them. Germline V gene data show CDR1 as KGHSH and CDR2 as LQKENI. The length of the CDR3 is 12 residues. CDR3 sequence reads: CASSPMGEKLFF. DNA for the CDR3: TGTGCCAGCTCACCAATGGGGGAAAAACTGTTTTTT.

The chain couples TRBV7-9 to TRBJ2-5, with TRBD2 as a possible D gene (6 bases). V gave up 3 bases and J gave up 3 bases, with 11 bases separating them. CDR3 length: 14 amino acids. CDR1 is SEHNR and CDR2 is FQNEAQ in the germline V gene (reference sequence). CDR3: CASSLRGGKETQYF. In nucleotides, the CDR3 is TGTGCCAGCAGCTTGCGAGGAGGGAAAGAGACCCAGTACTTC.

This chain's CDR3 is CSAHRVDGYTF. In nucleotides, the CDR3 is TGCAGTGCCCACCGCGTTGATGGCTACACCTTC. The chain recombines TRBV20-1 with TRBJ1-2; D remains ambiguous. Germline V gives CDR1 DFQATT, CDR2 SNEGSKA (reference sequence). V lost 6 bases, J lost 6 bases, and 11 bases lay in between. This CDR3 has 11 residues.

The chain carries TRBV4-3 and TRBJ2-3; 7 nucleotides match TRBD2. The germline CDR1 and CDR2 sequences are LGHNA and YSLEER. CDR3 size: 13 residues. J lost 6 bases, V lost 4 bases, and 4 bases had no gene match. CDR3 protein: CASSPNGGDTQYF. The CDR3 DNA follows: TGCGCCAGCAGCCCTAACGGGGGGGATACGCAGTATTTT.